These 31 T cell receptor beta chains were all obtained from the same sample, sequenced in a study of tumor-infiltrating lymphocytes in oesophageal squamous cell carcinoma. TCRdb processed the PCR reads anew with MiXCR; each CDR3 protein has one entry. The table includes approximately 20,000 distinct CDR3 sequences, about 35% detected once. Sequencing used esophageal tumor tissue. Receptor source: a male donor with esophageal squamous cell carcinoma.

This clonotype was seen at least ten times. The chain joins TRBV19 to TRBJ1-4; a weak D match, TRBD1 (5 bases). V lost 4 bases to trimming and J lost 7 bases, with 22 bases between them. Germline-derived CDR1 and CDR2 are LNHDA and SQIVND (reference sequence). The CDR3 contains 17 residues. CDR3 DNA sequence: TGTGCCAGTAGTAGAACAGCCGGGACTTCGGAGGGTGAAAAACTGTTTTTT. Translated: CASSRTAGTSEGEKLFF.

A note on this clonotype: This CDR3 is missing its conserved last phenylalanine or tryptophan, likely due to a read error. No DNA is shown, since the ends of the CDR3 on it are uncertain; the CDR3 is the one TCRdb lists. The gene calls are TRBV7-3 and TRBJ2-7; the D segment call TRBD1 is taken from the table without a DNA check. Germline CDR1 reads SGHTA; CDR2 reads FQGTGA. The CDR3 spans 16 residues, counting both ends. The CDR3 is CASSLDLDSNGYTFGS.

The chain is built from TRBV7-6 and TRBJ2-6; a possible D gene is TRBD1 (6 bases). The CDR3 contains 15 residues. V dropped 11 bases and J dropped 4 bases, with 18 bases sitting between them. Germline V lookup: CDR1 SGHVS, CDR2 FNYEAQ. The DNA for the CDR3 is TGTGCCCACTCCGGTGGGGGCGCAGGGGCCAACGTCCTGACTTTC. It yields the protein CAHSGGGAGANVLTF.

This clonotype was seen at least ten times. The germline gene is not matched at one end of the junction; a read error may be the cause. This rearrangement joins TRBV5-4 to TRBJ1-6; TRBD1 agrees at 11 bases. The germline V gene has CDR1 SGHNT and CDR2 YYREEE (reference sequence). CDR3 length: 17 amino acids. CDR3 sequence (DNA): TGCGCCAGCAGCTTGGCCAGGGGGACAGGGGGAACTTCACCCCTCCACTTT. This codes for CASSLARGTGGTSPLHF.

The CDR3 loop reads CASGTGGFRAKNIQYF. In DNA, the CDR3 is TGTGCCAGCGGGACAGGGGGGTTTCGTGCCAAAAACATTCAGTACTTC. The V gene is TRBV28, the J gene TRBJ2-4, with 11 bases lining up with TRBD1. CDR3 length equals 16 residues. In germline, CDR1 is MDHEN, CDR2 SYDVKM. J lost 1 base, V lost 8 bases, and 7 bases had no gene match.

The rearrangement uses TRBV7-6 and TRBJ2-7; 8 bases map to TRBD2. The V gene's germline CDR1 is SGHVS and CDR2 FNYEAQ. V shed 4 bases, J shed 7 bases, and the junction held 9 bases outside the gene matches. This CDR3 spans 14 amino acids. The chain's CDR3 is CASSSIPGLEEQYF. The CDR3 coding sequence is TGTGCCAGCAGCTCTATTCCGGGACTAGAAGAGCAGTACTTC.

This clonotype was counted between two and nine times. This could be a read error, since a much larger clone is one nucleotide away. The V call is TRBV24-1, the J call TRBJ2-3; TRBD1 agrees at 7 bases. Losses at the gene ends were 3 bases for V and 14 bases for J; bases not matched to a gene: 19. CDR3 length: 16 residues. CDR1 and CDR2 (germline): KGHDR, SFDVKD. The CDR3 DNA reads TGTGCCACCAGTGATGCCGGGACAGCGAACACCGGGGAGCTGTATTTT. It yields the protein CATSDAGTANTGELYF.

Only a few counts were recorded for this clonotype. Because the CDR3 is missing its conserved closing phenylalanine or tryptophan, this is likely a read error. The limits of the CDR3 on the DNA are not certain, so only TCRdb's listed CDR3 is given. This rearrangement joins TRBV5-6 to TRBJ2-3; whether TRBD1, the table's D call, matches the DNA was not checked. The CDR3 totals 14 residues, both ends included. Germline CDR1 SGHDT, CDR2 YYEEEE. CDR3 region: CASDRGGYGYTFGS.

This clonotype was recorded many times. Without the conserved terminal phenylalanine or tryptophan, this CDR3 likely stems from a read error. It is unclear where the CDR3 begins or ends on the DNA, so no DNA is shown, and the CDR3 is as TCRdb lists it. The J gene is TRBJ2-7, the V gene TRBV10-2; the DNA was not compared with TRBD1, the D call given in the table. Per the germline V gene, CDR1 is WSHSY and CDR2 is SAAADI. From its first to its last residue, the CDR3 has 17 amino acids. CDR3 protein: CASSESAGAQGGYTFGS.

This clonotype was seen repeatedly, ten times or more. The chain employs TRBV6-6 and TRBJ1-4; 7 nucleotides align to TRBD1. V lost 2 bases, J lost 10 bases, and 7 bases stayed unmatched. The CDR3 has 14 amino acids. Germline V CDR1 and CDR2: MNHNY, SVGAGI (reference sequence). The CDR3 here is CASSYGQGDGKLFF. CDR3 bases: TGTGCCAGCAGTTACGGCCAGGGGGATGGAAAACTGTTTTTT.

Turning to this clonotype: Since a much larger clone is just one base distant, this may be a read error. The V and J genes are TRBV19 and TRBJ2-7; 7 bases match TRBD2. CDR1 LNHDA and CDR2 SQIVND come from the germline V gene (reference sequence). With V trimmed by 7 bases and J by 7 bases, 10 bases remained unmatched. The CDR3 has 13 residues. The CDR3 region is CASTGRVDNEQYF. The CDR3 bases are TGTGCCAGTACGGGGAGGGTGGACAATGAGCAGTACTTC.

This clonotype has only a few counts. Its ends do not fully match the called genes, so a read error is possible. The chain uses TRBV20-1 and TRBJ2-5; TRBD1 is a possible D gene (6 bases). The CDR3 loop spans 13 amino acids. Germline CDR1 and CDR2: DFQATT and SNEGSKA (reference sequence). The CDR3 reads CTMRTTGQETQYF. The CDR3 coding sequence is TGTACCATGAGAACGACAGGCCAAGAGACCCAGTACTTC.

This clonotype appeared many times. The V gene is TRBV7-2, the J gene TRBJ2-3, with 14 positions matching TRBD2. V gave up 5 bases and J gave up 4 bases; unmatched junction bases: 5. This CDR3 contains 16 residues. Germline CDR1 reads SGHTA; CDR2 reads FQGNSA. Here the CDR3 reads CASSTRLAGGSDTQYF. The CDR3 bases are TGTGCCAGCAGCACCCGACTAGCGGGAGGGTCAGATACGCAGTATTTT.

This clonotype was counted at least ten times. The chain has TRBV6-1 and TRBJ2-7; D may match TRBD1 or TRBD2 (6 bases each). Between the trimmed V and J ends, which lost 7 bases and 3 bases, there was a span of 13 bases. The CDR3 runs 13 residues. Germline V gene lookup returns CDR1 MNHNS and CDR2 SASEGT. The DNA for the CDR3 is TGTGCCAGCACCATGGGGGGCCTCTACGAGCAGTACTTC. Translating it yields CASTMGGLYEQYF.

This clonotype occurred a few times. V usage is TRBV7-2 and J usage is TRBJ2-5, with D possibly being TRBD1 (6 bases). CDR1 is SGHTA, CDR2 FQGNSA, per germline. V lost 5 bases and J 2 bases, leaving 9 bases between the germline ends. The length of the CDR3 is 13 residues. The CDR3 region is CASSGQTQETQYF. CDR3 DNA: TGTGCCAGCAGCGGACAGACACAAGAGACCCAGTACTTC. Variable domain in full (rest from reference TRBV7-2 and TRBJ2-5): GAGVSQSPSNKVTEKGKDVELRCDPISGHTALYWYRQSLGQGLEFLIYFQGNSAPDKSGLPSDRFSAERTGGSVSTLTIQRTQQEDSAVYLCASSGQTQETQYFGPGTRLLVL.

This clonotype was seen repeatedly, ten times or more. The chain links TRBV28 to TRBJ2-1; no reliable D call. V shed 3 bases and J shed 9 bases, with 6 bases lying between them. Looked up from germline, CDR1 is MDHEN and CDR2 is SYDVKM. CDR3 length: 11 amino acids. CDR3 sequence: CASSLGREQFF. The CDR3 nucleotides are TGTGCCAGCAGTTTGGGTCGTGAGCAGTTCTTC.

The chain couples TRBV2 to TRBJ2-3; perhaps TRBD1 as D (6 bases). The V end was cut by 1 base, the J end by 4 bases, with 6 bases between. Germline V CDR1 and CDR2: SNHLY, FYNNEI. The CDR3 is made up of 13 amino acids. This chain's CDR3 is CASSEEGADTQYF. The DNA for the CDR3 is TGTGCCAGCAGTGAAGAGGGGGCAGATACGCAGTATTTT.

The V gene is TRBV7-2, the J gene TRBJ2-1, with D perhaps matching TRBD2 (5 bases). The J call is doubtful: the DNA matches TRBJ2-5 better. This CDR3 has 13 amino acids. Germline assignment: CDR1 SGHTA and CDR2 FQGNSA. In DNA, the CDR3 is TGTGCCAGCAGCTTACCTAGCTGGGAGACCCAGTACTTC. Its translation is CASSLPSWETQYF.

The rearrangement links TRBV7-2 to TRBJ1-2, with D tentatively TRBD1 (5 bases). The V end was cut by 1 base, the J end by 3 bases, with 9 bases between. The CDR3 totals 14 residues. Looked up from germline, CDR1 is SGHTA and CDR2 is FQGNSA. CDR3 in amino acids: CASSLDRMDYGYTF. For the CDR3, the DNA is TGTGCCAGCAGCTTAGACAGGATGGACTATGGCTACACCTTC.

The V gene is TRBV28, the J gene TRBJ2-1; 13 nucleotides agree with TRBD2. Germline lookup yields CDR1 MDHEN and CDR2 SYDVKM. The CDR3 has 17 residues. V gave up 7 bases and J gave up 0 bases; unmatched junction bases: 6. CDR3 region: CASTGLAGFSSYNEQFF. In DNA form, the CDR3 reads TGTGCCAGCACGGGACTAGCGGGGTTCAGCTCCTACAATGAGCAGTTCTTC.

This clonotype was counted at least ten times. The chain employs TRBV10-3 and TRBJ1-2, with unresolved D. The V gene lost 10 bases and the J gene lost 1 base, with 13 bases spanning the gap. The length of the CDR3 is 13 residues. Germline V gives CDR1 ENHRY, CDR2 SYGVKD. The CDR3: CATSNEGNYGYTF. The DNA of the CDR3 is TGTGCCACATCAAACGAAGGTAACTATGGCTACACCTTC.

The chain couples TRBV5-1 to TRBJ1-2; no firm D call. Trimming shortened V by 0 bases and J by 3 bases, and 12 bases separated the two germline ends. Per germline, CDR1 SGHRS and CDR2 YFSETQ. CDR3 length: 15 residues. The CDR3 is CASSLVVGPDYGYTF. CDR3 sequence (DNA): TGCGCCAGCAGCTTGGTAGTAGGCCCCGACTATGGCTACACCTTC.

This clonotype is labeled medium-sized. CDR3 region: CASSSRTGNTEAFF. CDR3 sequence (DNA): TGTGCCAGCAGCTCAAGGACAGGGAACACTGAAGCTTTCTTT. This chain joins TRBV11-2 and TRBJ1-1, with 7 bases that match TRBD1. The CDR3 covers 14 residues. Germline loops: CDR1 SGHAT, CDR2 FQNNGV. J was trimmed by 1 base and V by 4 bases; bases with no gene match: 3.

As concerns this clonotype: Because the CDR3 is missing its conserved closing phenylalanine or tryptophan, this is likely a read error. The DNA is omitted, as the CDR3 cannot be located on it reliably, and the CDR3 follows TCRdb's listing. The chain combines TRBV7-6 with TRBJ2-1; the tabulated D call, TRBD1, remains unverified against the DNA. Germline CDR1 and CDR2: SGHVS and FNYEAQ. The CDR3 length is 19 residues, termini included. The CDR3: CASSSPEQGADKNIQYFGA.

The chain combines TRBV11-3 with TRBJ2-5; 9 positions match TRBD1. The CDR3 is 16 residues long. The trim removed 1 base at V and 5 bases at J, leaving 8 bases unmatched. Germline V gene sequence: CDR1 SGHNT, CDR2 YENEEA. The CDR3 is CASSLAFGTGMETQYF. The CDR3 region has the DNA TGTGCCAGCAGCTTAGCCTTCGGGACAGGGATGGAGACCCAGTACTTC.

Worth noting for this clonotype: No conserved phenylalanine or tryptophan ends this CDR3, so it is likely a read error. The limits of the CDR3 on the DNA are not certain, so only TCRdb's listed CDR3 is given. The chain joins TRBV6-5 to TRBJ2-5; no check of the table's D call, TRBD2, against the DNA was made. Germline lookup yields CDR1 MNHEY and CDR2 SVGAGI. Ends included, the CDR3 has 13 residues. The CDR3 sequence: CASSIRWYSPLHC.

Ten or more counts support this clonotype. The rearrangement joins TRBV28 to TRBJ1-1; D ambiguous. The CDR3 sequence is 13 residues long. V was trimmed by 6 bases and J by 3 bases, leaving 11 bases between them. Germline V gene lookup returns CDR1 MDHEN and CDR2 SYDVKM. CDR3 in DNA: TGTGCCAGCAGGGAAGAGTTGGACACTGAAGCTTTCTTT. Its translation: CASREELDTEAFF.

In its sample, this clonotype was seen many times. The CDR3 is CASSSGTATDTQYF. CDR3 nucleotides: TGCGCCAGCAGTTCCGGGACAGCCACAGATACGCAGTATTTT. The rearrangement joins TRBV5-1 to TRBJ2-3; 7 nucleotides line up with TRBD1. CDR3 length equals 14 residues. Germline V gene sequence: CDR1 SGHRS, CDR2 YFSETQ. Germline trimming cut 5 bases from V and 2 bases from J; bases unmatched to any gene: 5.

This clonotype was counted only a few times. The CDR3 region has the DNA TGTGCCAGCAGCGTAAGCGGGAGGGCGGGCAATGAGCAGTTCTTC. It translates to CASSVSGRAGNEQFF. The chain combines TRBV9 with TRBJ2-7; 10 bases align to TRBD2. The DNA matches TRBJ2-1 better at its end, which makes the J call doubtful. The germline V gene encodes CDR1 SGDLS and CDR2 YYNGEE. This CDR3 spans 15 amino acids.

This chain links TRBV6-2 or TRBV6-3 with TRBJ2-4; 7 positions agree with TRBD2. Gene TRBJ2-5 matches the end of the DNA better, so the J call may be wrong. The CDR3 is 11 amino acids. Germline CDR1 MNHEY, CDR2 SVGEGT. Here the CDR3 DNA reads TGTGCCACCCAGGGAGGGGAGACCCAGTACTTC. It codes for CATQGGETQYF.

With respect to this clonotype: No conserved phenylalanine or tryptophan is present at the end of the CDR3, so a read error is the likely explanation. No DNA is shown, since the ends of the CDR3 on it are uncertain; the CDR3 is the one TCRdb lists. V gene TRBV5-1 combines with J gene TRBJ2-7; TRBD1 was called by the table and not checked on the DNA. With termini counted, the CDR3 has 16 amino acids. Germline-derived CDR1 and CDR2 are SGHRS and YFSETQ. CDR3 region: CASTYSGTGLFTPPLS.